This TCR beta chain comes out of a study of a mutant IDH1 vaccine in newly diagnosed glioma. As for the study in general: Either 4-6 weeks after radiotherapy alone or alongside temozolomide, vaccination was begun. Of the patients given treatment, approximately 62% were male and approximately 40% were female, and a mean age of roughly 40 years was recorded. Therapy received beforehand was radiotherapy, temozolomide, or both, with most patients given both. Weeks 35 and 47 hosted visits V12 and V13, respectively.

V trimming: 7 bases; J trimming: 4 bases; junction bases outside the gene matches: 14. The CDR3 runs to 17 residues. CDR1 and CDR2 (germline): LNHDA, SQIVND (reference sequence). The time point is: week 47, end of study. What each vaccine dose contained was 300 ug of mutant IDH1 20-mer peptide, accompanied by topical imiquimod. On this clone itself: Its target is unknown.

TCRdb's copy holds only in-frame clones and misses some; the assay was immunoSEQ multiplex PCR. The sample lists fewer than 60,000 clones, less than 70% occurring once. The chain has TRBV19 and TRBJ2-1; TRBD2 matches 9 bases. This receptor was obtained from a man aged 35 to 55 with glioma. Some clones in this sample may be carry-over from other donors' samples. The sequenced sample was peripheral blood mononuclear cells (PBMCs), obtained from a glioma patient whose treatment included an IDH1 peptide vaccine. The CDR3 DNA is TGTGCCAGTACGAGAGGTATGCAGCGGGGGGCTTACAATGAGCAGTTCTTC. It codes for CASTRGMQRGAYNEQFF.